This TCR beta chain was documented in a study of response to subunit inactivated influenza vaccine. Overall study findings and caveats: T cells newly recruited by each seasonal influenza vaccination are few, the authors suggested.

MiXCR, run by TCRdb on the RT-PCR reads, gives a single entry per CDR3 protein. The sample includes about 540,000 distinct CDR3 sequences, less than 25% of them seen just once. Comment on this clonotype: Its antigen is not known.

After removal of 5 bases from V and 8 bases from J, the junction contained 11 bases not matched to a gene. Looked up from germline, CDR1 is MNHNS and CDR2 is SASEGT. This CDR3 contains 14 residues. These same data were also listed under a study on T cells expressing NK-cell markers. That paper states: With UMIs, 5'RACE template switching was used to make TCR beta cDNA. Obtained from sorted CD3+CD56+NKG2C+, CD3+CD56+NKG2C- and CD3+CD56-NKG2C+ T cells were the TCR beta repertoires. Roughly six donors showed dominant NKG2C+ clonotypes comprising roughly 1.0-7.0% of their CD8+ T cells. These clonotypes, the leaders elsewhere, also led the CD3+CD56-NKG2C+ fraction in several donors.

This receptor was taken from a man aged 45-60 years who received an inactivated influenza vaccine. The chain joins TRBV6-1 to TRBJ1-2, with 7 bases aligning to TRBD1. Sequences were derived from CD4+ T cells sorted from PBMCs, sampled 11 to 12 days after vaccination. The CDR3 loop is CASSKTGRGGGYTF. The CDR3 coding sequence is TGTGCCAGCAGTAAGACAGGGAGGGGGGGAGGCTACACCTTC.